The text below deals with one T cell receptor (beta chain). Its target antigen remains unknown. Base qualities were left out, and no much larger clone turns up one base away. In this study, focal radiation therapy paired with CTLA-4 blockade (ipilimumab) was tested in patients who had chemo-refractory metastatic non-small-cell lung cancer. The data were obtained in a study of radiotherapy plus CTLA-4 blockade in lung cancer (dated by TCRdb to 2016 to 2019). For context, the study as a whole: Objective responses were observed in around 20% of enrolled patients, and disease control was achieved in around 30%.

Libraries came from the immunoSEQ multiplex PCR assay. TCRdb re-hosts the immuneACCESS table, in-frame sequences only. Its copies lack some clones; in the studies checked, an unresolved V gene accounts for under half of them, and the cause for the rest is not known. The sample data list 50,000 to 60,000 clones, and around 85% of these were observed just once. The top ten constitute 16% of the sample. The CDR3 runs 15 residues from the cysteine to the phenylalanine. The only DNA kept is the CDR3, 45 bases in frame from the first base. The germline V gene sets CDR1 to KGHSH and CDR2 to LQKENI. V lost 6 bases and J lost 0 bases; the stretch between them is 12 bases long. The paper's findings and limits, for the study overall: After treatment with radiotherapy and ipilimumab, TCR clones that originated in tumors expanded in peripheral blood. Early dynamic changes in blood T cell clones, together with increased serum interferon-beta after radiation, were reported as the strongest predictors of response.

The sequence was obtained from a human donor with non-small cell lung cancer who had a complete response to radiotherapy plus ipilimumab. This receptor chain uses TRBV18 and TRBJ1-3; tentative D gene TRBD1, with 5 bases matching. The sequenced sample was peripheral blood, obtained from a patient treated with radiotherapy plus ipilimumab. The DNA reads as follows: TGTGCCAGCTCCCCCAACAGGATCTCTGGAAACACCATATATTTT. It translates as CASSPNRISGNTIYF.